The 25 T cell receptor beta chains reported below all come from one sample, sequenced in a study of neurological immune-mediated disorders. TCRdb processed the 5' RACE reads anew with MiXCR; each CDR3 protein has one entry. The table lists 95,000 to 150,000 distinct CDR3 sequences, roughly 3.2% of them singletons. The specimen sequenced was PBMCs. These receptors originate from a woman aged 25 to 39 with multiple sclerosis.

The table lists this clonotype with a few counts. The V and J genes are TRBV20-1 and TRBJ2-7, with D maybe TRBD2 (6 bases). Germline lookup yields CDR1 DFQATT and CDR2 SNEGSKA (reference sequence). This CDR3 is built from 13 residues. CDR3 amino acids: CSARTTGSYEQYF. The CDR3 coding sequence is TGCAGCGCGAGGACTACCGGCTCCTACGAGCAGTACTTC.

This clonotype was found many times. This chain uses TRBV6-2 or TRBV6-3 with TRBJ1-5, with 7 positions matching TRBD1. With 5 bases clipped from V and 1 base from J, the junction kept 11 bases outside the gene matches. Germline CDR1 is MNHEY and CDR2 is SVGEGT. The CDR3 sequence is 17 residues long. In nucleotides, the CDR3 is TGTGCCAGCAGTCAAATCCCGACAGGGCAAAGCAATCAGCCCCAGCATTTT. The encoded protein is CASSQIPTGQSNQPQHF.

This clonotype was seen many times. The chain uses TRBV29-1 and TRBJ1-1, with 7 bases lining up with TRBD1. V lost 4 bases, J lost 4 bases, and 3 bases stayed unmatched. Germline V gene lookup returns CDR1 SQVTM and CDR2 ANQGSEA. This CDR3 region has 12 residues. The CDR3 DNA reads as TGCAGCGTTGGGGGACAGAGCACTGAAGCTTTCTTT. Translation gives CSVGGQSTEAFF.

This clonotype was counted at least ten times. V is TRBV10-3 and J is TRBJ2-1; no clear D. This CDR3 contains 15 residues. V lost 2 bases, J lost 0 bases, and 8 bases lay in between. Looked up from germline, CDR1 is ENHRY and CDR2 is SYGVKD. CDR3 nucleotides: TGTGCCATCAGTGAGGGCAGCAGCTCCTACAATGAGCAGTTCTTC. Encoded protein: CAISEGSSSYNEQFF.

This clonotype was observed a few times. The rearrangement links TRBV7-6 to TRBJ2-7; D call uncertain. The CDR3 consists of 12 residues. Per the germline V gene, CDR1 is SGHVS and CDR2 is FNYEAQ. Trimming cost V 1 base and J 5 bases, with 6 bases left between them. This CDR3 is CASSLVPHEQYF. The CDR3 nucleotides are TGTGCCAGCAGCTTAGTACCCCACGAGCAGTACTTC.

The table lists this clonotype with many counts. The chain's CDR3 is CSVARQGGNTEAFF. The DNA of the CDR3 is TGCAGCGTTGCCCGACAGGGCGGCAACACTGAAGCTTTCTTT. The chain employs TRBV29-1 and TRBJ1-1; 7 bases fit TRBD1. V dropped 4 bases and J dropped 2; count of bases not matched to a gene: 7. Germline lookup yields CDR1 SQVTM and CDR2 ANQGSEA. The CDR3 is made up of 14 amino acids. Full variable domain (missing parts from reference TRBV29-1 and TRBJ1-1): SAVISQKPSRDICQRGTSLTIQCQVDSQVTMMFWYRQQPGQSLTLIATANQGSEATYESGFVIDKFPISRPNLTFSTLTVSNMSPEDSSIYLCSVARQGGNTEAFFGQGTRLTVV.

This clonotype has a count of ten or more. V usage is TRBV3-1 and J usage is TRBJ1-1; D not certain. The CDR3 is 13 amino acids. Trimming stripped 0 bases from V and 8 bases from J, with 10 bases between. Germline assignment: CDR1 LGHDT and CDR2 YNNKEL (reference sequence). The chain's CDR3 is CASSQDWTGEAFF. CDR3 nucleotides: TGTGCCAGCAGCCAAGATTGGACGGGAGAAGCTTTCTTT.

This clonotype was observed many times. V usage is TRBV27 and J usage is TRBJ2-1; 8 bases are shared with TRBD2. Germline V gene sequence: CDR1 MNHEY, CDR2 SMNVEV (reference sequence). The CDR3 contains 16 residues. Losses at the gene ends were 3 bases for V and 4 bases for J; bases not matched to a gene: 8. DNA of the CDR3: TGTGCCAGCAGTTTTCGGGTTAGCGGGATATACAATGAGCAGTTCTTC. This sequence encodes CASSFRVSGIYNEQFF.

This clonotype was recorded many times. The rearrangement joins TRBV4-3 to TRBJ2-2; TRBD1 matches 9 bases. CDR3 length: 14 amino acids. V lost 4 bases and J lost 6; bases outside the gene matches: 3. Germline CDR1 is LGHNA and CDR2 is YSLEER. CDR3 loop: CASSRGTGPGELFF. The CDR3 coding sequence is TGCGCCAGCAGCCGCGGGACAGGGCCCGGGGAGCTGTTTTTT.

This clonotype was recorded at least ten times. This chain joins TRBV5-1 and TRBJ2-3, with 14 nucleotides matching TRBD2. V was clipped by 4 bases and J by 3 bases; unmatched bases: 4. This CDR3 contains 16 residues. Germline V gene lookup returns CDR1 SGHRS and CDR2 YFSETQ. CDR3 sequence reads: CASSPGLAGVTDTQYF. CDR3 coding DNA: TGCGCCAGCAGCCCGGGACTAGCGGGAGTAACAGATACGCAGTATTTT.

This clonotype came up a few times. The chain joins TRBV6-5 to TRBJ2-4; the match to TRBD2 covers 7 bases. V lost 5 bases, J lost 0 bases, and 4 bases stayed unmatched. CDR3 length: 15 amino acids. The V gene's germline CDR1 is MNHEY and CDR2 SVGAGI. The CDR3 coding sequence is TGTGCCAGCAGTCGGGGGGAGTTAGCCAAAAACATTCAGTACTTC. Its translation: CASSRGELAKNIQYF.

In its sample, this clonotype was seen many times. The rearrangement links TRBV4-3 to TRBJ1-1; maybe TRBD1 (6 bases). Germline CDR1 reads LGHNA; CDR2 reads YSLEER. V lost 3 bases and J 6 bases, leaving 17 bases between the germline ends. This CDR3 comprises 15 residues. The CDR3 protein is CASSHQRIGGPEAFF. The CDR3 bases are TGCGCCAGCAGCCACCAACGTATCGGGGGGCCTGAAGCTTTCTTT.

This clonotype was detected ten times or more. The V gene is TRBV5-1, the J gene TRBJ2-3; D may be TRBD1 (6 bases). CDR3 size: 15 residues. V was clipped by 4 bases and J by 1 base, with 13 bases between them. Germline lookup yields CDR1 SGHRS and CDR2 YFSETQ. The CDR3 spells CASSIKGHRTDTQYF. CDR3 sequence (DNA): TGCGCCAGCAGCATAAAGGGACACCGCACAGATACGCAGTATTTT.

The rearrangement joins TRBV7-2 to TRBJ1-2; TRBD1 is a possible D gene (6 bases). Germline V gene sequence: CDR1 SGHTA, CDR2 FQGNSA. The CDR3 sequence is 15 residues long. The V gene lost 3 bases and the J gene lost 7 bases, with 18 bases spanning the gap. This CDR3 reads CASSFFDGQSSGYTF. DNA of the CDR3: TGTGCCAGCAGCTTTTTTGACGGACAGAGCTCTGGCTACACCTTC.

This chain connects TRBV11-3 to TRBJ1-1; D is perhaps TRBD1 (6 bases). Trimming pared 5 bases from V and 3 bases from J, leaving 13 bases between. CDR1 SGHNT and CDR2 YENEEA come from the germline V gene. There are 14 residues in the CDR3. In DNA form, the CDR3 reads TGTGCCAGCAGCCAACAGGGAGGAGACACTGAAGCTTTCTTT. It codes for CASSQQGGDTEAFF.

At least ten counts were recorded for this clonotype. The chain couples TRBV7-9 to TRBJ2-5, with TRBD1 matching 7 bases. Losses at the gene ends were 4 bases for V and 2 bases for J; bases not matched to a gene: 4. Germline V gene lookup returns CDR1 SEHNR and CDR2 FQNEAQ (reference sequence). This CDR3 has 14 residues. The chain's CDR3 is CASSWGQLQETQYF. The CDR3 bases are TGTGCCAGCAGCTGGGGACAGTTGCAAGAGACCCAGTACTTC.

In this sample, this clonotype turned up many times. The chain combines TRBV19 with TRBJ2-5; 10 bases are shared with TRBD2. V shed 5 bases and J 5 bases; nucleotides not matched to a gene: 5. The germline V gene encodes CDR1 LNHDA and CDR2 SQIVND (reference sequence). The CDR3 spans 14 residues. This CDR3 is CASSGSGGVETQYF. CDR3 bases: TGTGCCAGTAGTGGAAGCGGGGGGGTGGAGACCCAGTACTTC.

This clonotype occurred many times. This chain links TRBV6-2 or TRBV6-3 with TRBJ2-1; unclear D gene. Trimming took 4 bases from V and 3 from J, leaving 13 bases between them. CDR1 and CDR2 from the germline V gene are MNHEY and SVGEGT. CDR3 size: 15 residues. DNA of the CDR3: TGTGCCAGCAGTTTTTCGCTCCCGGGCTACAATGAGCAGTTCTTC. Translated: CASSFSLPGYNEQFF.

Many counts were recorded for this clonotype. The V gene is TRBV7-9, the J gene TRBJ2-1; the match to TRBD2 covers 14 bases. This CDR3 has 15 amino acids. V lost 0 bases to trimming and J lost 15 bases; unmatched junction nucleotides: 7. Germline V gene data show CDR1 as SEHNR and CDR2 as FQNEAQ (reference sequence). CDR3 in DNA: TGTGCCAGCAGCTTAGCGGGACTAGCGGGAGACTTATTGTTCTTC. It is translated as CASSLAGLAGDLLFF. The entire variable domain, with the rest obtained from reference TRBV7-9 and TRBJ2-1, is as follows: DTGVSQNPRHKITKRGQNVTFRCDPISEHNRLYWYRQTLGQGPEFLTYFQNEAQLEKSRLLSDRFSAERPKGSFSTLEIQRTEQGDSAMYLCASSLAGLAGDLLFFGPGTRLTVL.

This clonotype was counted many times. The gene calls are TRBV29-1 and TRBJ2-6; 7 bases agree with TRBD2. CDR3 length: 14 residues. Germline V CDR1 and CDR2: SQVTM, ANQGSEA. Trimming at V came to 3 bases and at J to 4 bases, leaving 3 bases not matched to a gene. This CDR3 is CSVEGGGGANVLTF. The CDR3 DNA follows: TGCAGCGTTGAGGGGGGGGGAGGGGCCAACGTCCTGACTTTC.

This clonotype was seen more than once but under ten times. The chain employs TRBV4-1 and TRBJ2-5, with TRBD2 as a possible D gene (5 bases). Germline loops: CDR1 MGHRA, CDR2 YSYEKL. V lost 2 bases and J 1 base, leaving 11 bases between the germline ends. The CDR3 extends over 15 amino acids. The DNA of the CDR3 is TGCGCCAGCAGCCAACGCGACCGGGGCCAAGAGACCCAGTACTTC. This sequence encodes CASSQRDRGQETQYF.

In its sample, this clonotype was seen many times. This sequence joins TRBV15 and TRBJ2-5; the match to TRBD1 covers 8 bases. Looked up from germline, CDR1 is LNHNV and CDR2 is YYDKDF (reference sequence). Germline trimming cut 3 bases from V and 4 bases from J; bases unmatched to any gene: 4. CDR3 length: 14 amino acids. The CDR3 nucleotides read TGTGCCACCAGCAGCGGACAGGGTGCAGAGACCCAGTACTTC. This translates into CATSSGQGAETQYF. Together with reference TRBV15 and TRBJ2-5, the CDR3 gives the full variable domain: DAMVIQNPRYQVTQFGKPVTLSCSQTLNHNVMYWYQQKSSQAPKLLFHYYDKDFNNEADTPDNFQSRRPNTSFCFLDIRSPGLGDTAMYLCATSSGQGAETQYFGPGTRLLVL.

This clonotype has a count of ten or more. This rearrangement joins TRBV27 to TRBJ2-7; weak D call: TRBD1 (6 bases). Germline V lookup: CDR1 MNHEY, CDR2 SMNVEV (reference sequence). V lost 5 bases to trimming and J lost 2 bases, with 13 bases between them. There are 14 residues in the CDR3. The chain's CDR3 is CASSQGHTTYEQYF. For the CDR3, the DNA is TGTGCCAGCAGTCAGGGACATACCACCTACGAGCAGTACTTC.

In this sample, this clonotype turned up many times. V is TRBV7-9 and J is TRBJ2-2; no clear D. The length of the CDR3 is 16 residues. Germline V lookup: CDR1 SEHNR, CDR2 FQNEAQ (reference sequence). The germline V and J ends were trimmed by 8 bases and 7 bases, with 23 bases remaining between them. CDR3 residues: CASSTSFGYVSGELFF. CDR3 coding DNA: TGTGCCAGCTCTACATCCTTCGGTTACGTGAGCGGGGAGCTGTTTTTT.

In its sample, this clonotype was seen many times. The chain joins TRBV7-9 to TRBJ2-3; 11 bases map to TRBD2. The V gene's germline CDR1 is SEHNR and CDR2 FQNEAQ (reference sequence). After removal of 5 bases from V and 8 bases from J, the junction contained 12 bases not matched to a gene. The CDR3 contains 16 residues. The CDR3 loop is CASSHQLAGVFGTQYF. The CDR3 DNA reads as TGTGCCAGCAGCCACCAACTAGCGGGGGTGTTCGGTACGCAGTATTTT.